The following is a T cell receptor beta chain sequence with its context. The assay was immunoSEQ multiplex PCR, and TCRdb's table has in-frame clones only and misses some. The sample lists 99,000 or so clones, about 92% occurring once. This entry comes from a study of OX40 agonist ivuxolimab in advanced cancers. Sequencing was performed on CD4+ or CD8+ T cells sorted from blood, taken in a trial of the OX40 agonist ivuxolimab. This TCR was recovered from an adult with an advanced solid tumor such as melanoma, head and neck, liver or kidney cancer.

The CDR3 DNA reads as TGTGCCAGCAGTTTGGTTGGGTATCAGCCCCAGCATTTT. Its translation is CASSLVGYQPQHF. The chain has TRBV28 and TRBJ1-5; D ambiguous. Germline-derived CDR1 and CDR2 are MDHEN and SYDVKM. This CDR3 is 13 amino acids long. V dropped 3 bases and J dropped 5 bases, with 8 bases sitting between them. Variable domain in full (rest from reference TRBV28 and TRBJ1-5): DVKVTQSSRYLVKRTGEKVFLECVQDMDHENMFWYRQDPGLGLRLIYFSYDVKMKEKGDIPEGYSVSREKKERFSLILESASTNQTSMYLCASSLVGYQPQHFGDGTRLSIL.